The 13 T cell receptor beta chains given below trace back to one sample, sequenced in a study of blood T cell repertoires in COVID-19. The assay was immunoSEQ multiplex PCR, and TCRdb's table has in-frame clones only and misses some. The sample has about 250,000 clones, over 70% seen once. Sample: peripheral blood. Source of these receptors: an elderly woman with acute or convalescent COVID-19.

The chain carries TRBV15 and TRBJ1-5, with 7 nucleotides matching TRBD1. V lost 4 bases and J lost 0; bases outside the gene matches: 6. This CDR3 has 16 amino acids. In germline, CDR1 is LNHNV, CDR2 YYDKDF (reference sequence). The CDR3 nucleotides are TGTGCCACCAGCACCTCGGGACAGTATAGCAATCAGCCCCAGCATTTT. This gives the protein CATSTSGQYSNQPQHF.

The rearrangement uses TRBV7-2 and TRBJ1-5; TRBD1 agrees at 7 bases. The length of the CDR3 is 14 residues. V trimming: 4 bases; J trimming: 2 bases; junction bases outside the gene matches: 2. Germline V gene data show CDR1 as SGHTA and CDR2 as FQGNSA. In DNA form, the CDR3 reads TGTGCCAGCAGCTCAGACAGGGGCAATCAGCCCCAGCATTTT. This gives the protein CASSSDRGNQPQHF.

V is TRBV9 and J is TRBJ1-2, with 10 bases matching TRBD1. The J segment lost 0 bases and the V segment lost 4 bases, leaving 3 bases of the junction unmatched. This CDR3 comprises 15 residues. The germline V gene has CDR1 SGDLS and CDR2 YYNGEE. Here the CDR3 reads CASSPGTGANYGYTF. CDR3 sequence (DNA): TGTGCCAGCAGCCCAGGGACAGGGGCTAACTATGGCTACACCTTC. Full variable domain (missing parts from reference TRBV9 and TRBJ1-2): DSGVTQTPKHLITATGQRVTLRCSPRSGDLSVYWYQQSLDQGLQFLIQYYNGEERAKGNILERFSAQQFPDLHSELNLSSLELGDSALYFCASSPGTGANYGYTFGSGTRLTVV.

V and J are TRBV10-3 and TRBJ1-2; 10 nucleotides line up with TRBD1. CDR3 length: 12 residues. Germline V gene sequence: CDR1 ENHRY, CDR2 SYGVKD. V shed 7 bases, J shed 7 bases, and the junction held 3 bases outside the gene matches. CDR3 amino acids: CAIMRDRGGYTF. Written as DNA, the CDR3 is TGTGCCATCATGAGGGACAGGGGTGGCTACACCTTC.

In this sample, this clone turned up once. V gene TRBV29-1 combines with J gene TRBJ1-1; 8 nucleotides line up with TRBD1. CDR1 is SQVTM, CDR2 ANQGSEA, per germline. This CDR3 has 12 residues. The trim removed 4 bases at V and 6 bases at J, leaving 4 bases unmatched. This chain's CDR3 is CSVGGDRSEAFF. In DNA form, the CDR3 reads TGCAGCGTTGGAGGGGACAGGTCTGAAGCTTTCTTT.

The rearrangement joins TRBV5-1 to TRBJ1-1; TRBD1 agrees at 7 bases. V shed 5 bases, J shed 1 base, and the junction held 5 bases outside the gene matches. This CDR3 is built from 14 residues. The germline gives CDR1 SGHRS, CDR2 YFSETQ. CDR3 residues: CASRTGTANTEAFF. The CDR3 region has the DNA TGCGCCAGCAGAACCGGGACAGCGAACACTGAAGCTTTCTTT.

The genes are TRBV6-2 or TRBV6-3 and TRBJ1-5; 7 bases align to TRBD1. CDR1 and CDR2 (germline): MNHEY, SVGEGT. CDR3 length: 14 amino acids. With V trimmed by 5 bases and J by 7 bases, 8 bases remained unmatched. This CDR3 reads CASSVDRATQPQHF. Here the CDR3 DNA reads TGTGCCAGCAGTGTTGACAGGGCTACCCAGCCCCAGCATTTT.

This clone came up a few times. The V and J genes are TRBV6-6 and TRBJ2-5, with D uncertain. Per the germline V gene, CDR1 is MNHNY and CDR2 is SVGAGI (reference sequence). Deletions cut 5 bases from V and 4 bases from J, with 8 bases between. The CDR3 is 12 residues long. CDR3 amino acids: CASSGSGETQYF. CDR3 bases: TGTGCCAGCAGTGGTTCCGGAGAGACCCAGTACTTC.

This clone was picked up a small number of times. The rearrangement joins TRBV6-2 or TRBV6-3 to TRBJ1-5; no reliable D call. With 5 bases removed from V and 2 bases from J, the gap between germline ends came to 7 bases. CDR3 length equals 13 residues. Germline V CDR1 and CDR2: MNHEY, SVGEGT. CDR3: CASSNSGNQPQHF. The CDR3 nucleotides read TGTGCCAGCAGTAACAGTGGCAATCAGCCCCAGCATTTT.

The V gene is TRBV3-1 (or the pseudogene TRBV3-2), the J gene TRBJ2-1, with TRBD1 as a possible D gene (6 bases). Germline V gene sequence: CDR1 LGHDT, CDR2 YNNKEL (reference sequence). There are 15 residues in the CDR3. V was trimmed by 7 bases and J by 4 bases, leaving 17 bases between them. CDR3: CASTSPGTRYNEQFF. The CDR3 bases are TGTGCCAGCACCTCTCCCGGGACACGTTACAATGAGCAGTTCTTC.

This chain connects TRBV30 to TRBJ2-3, with D uncertain. CDR3 length: 13 residues. Germline CDR1 GTSNPN, CDR2 SVGIG (reference sequence). V lost 1 base and J 2 bases, leaving 7 bases between the germline ends. CDR3 amino acids: CAWSAGITDTQYF. In DNA form, the CDR3 reads TGTGCCTGGAGTGCGGGTATCACAGATACGCAGTATTTT.

This chain uses TRBV19 with TRBJ1-2; 9 nucleotides align to TRBD1. V dropped 6 bases and J dropped 7; count of bases not matched to a gene: 12. Germline loops: CDR1 LNHDA, CDR2 SQIVND (reference sequence). CDR3 length: 15 residues. In DNA form, the CDR3 reads TGTGCCAGTAGCTTCCCGGGGACAGGGTTCGGTGGCTACACCTTC. Its translation is CASSFPGTGFGGYTF.

This clone occurred a few times. The gene calls are TRBV19 and TRBJ2-3; 8 bases line up with TRBD1. V was clipped by 8 bases and J by 2 bases; unmatched bases: 6. The CDR3 spans 14 residues. The germline gives CDR1 LNHDA, CDR2 SQIVND (reference sequence). The CDR3 loop reads CASWTGRFTDTQYF. The CDR3 nucleotides are TGTGCCAGTTGGACAGGGCGGTTCACAGATACGCAGTATTTT.